The TCR beta chain described here comes from a study of cytomegalovirus exposure and HLA in healthy donors. About this clone itself: What it binds is not known.

Whole-study results and caveats: Accounts indicate the classifier identified cytomegalovirus status with strong specificity and sensitivity.

Germline V gives CDR1 MGHRA, CDR2 YSYEKL. Between the trimmed V and J ends, which lost 8 bases and 6 bases, there was a span of 16 bases. The CDR3 extends over 13 amino acids. The primer mix had 60 Vbeta and 13 Jbeta primers. Profiling relied on immunoSEQ multiplex PCR, and the TCRdb table lists in-frame clones only, not all of them. The sample holds 200,000 or so clones, 84% seen once. The sample taken for sequencing was PBMCs. The source is a boy aged 5-17 years in good health and CMV-seronegative. The chain carries TRBV4-1 and TRBJ1-2, with TRBD1 as a possible D gene (6 bases). CDR3 in DNA: TGCGCCAGCTCGAGGGGGGGTGGTGATGGCTACACCTTC. As protein: CASSRGGGDGYTF.